These 4 T cell receptor beta chains originate from one sample sequenced in a study of T cell responses to AZD1222 COVID-19 vaccine. Clones were sequenced by immunoSEQ multiplex PCR, and TCRdb holds only the in-frame ones, with some missing. The data contain 90,000 to 130,000 clones, 92% of them singletons. This specimen consisted of peripheral blood, obtained on day 0 of AZD1222 vaccination. The receptors originated from an adult in good health.

The chain is built from TRBV28 and TRBJ2-2, with 9 bases identical to TRBD2. Trimming at V came to 1 base and at J to 1 base, leaving 4 bases not matched to a gene. Germline assignment: CDR1 MDHEN and CDR2 SYDVKM. The CDR3 consists of 17 residues. The CDR3 coding sequence is TGTGCCAGCAGTTTATTGGGGACTAGCAGGAACACCGGGGAGCTGTTTTTT. It codes for CASSLLGTSRNTGELFF. The full variable domain, with the rest looked up from reference TRBV28 and TRBJ2-2, is DVKVTQSSRYLVKRTGEKVFLECVQDMDHENMFWYRQDPGLGLRLIYFSYDVKMKEKGDIPEGYSVSREKKERFSLILESASTNQTSMYLCASSLLGTSRNTGELFFGEGSRLTVL.

The V call is TRBV15, the J call TRBJ1-2, with 7 bases matching TRBD1. With V trimmed by 1 base and J by 3 bases, 5 bases remained unmatched. In germline, CDR1 is LNHNV, CDR2 YYDKDF (reference sequence). This CDR3 is built from 15 residues. CDR3 protein: CATSRVDREDYGYTF. DNA for the CDR3: TGTGCCACCAGCAGAGTAGACAGGGAGGACTATGGCTACACCTTC.

The V and J genes are TRBV28 and TRBJ1-5, with no clear D. V was pared by 3 bases and J by 7 bases, with 10 bases between. The V gene's germline CDR1 is MDHEN and CDR2 SYDVKM. The CDR3 sequence is 13 residues long. The CDR3 here is CASSLMGGQPQHF. The CDR3 DNA sequence: TGTGCCAGCAGTTTGATGGGAGGCCAGCCCCAGCATTTT.

This chain joins TRBV25-1 and TRBJ1-5; TRBD1 might be the D (6 bases). Germline V gene data show CDR1 as MGHDK and CDR2 as SYGVNS. The CDR3 has 15 amino acids. Trimming stripped 7 bases from V and 2 bases from J, with 15 bases between. The CDR3 DNA reads as TGTGCCAGCACCACTAGGGGGGGAGGCAATCAGCCCCAGCATTTT. Translated: CASTTRGGGNQPQHF.